This T cell receptor (beta chain) was profiled in a study of molecular identifiers for immune sequencing clone quantification. This clonotype has at least ten counts. Antigen specificity is unknown. Study-wide points: Clones above 20 RNA copies contained over 97% of effector molecules but under 1% of naive ones.

Trimming removed 4 bases at V and 2 bases at J, with 15 bases between. The CDR3 loop spans 16 amino acids. Germline V CDR1 and CDR2: SGDLS, YYNGEE. TCRdb called the PCR reads again in MiXCR, with one record for every CDR3 protein. The table includes hundreds of thousands of distinct CDR3 sequences, about 25% detected once. Sorted cells numbering roughly 19,000 to 1,000,000, with 10%, 30% or 50% RNA, yielded the naive CD8 libraries. Sorted naive CD8 T cells were those defined as CD8+CD4-CCR7+CD45RA+. The chain employs TRBV9 and TRBJ2-2, with D possibly being TRBD2 (6 bases). The sequenced material came from naive CD8+ T cells from blood, with Jurkat cell RNA spiked in. Subset denoted: FACS-sorted CD8+CD4-CCR7+CD45RA+ naive T cells. The TCR comes from a human donor in good health. Some libraries in this study had Jurkat cell RNA spiked in. CDR3 DNA: TGTGCCAGCAGCCCCACAGGACTACCAAACACCGGGGAGCTGTTTTTT. It translates to CASSPTGLPNTGELFF.